One sample yielded the 15 T cell receptor beta chains listed below, sequenced in a study of blood T cell repertoires in COVID-19. Clones were read by immunoSEQ multiplex PCR, and TCRdb kept only the in-frame ones, dropping some. This sample has approximately 450,000 clones; roughly 90% occur once, and the top ten carry around 4.4%. Sequencing was performed on peripheral blood. These receptors all stem from a young woman with acute or convalescent COVID-19.

The chain combines TRBV6-5 with TRBJ2-6, with D hard to call. Looked up from germline, CDR1 is MNHEY and CDR2 is SVGAGI. The CDR3 loop spans 16 amino acids. Trimming left V 0 bases short and J 3 bases short, with 9 bases between. CDR3 bases: TGTGCCAGCAGTTACTCGGGCTTAAGTGGGGCCAACGTCCTGACTTTC. Translated: CASSYSGLSGANVLTF.

The rearrangement links TRBV5-1 to TRBJ2-3; 9 bases match TRBD2. The CDR3 runs to 14 residues. V shed 6 bases and J 2 bases; nucleotides not matched to a gene: 4. Germline V gene lookup returns CDR1 SGHRS and CDR2 YFSETQ. The CDR3, as DNA: TGCGCCAGCATGGCGGGGGGGCTCACAGATACGCAGTATTTT. This sequence encodes CASMAGGLTDTQYF.

This clone was seen a single time. The chain has TRBV9 and TRBJ2-2, with 9 bases aligning to TRBD2. The CDR3 spans 15 residues. V shed 4 bases and J 2 bases; nucleotides not matched to a gene: 3. Germline V gene sequence: CDR1 SGDLS, CDR2 YYNGEE. The CDR3 here is CASSPAGGNTGELFF. CDR3 bases: TGTGCCAGCAGCCCAGCGGGGGGAAACACCGGGGAGCTGTTTTTT.

The genes are TRBV6-5 and TRBJ2-2, with 7 bases matching TRBD2. Germline-derived CDR1 and CDR2 are MNHEY and SVGAGI. The J segment lost 2 bases and the V segment lost 6 bases, leaving 6 bases of the junction unmatched. CDR3 size: 15 residues. In nucleotides, the CDR3 is TGTGCCAGCAGCCCATCGGGGGGAAACACCGGGGAGCTGTTTTTT. This gives the protein CASSPSGGNTGELFF.

This clone came up a few times. The genes are TRBV18 and TRBJ1-6, with TRBD1 as a possible D gene (6 bases). The CDR3 extends over 15 amino acids. The V gene lost 3 bases and the J gene lost 3 bases, with 9 bases spanning the gap. Germline values: CDR1 KGHSH, CDR2 LQKENI. CDR3: CASSPDRFYNSPLHF. The CDR3 nucleotides read TGTGCCAGCTCACCGGACAGATTCTATAATTCACCCCTCCACTTT.

This clone has only one observation. V and J are TRBV2 and TRBJ1-5; 8 nucleotides match TRBD1. CDR1 SNHLY and CDR2 FYNNEI come from the germline V gene. The CDR3 length is 12 residues. Trimming at V came to 7 bases and at J to 14 bases, leaving 10 bases not matched to a gene. The DNA for the CDR3 is TGTGCCAGCACACAGCAGACAGGGGAGAAGCATTTT. It is translated as CASTQQTGEKHF.

This rearrangement joins TRBV6-5 to TRBJ1-2, with D perhaps matching TRBD1 (5 bases). The germline V gene has CDR1 MNHEY and CDR2 SVGAGI. CDR3 length: 14 amino acids. V lost 7 bases, J lost 6 bases, and 18 bases lay in between. DNA of the CDR3: TGTGCCAGCACCTTATCAGGGTCGTTGGATGGCTACACCTTC. Translated: CASTLSGSLDGYTF.

The chain is built from TRBV5-1 and TRBJ2-7, with D possibly being TRBD1 (5 bases). Germline CDR1 SGHRS, CDR2 YFSETQ. The CDR3 runs to 15 residues. V lost 3 bases and J 0 bases, leaving 13 bases between the germline ends. CDR3 sequence (DNA): TGCGCCAGCAGCTCGGAGACAGTTAGCTCCTACGAGCAGTACTTC. Protein sequence: CASSSETVSSYEQYF.

The chain uses TRBV20-1 and TRBJ2-3; D gene ambiguous. CDR1 and CDR2 from the germline V gene are DFQATT and SNEGSKA (reference sequence). Trimming removed 3 bases from V and 4 bases from J, with 8 bases in between. The length of the CDR3 is 12 residues. In DNA form, the CDR3 reads TGCAGTGCTAGTTTGGGCCCAGATACGCAGTATTTT. Its translation: CSASLGPDTQYF.

The J gene is TRBJ1-4, the V gene TRBV19, with D possibly being TRBD1 (6 bases). The germline CDR1 and CDR2 sequences are LNHDA and SQIVND (reference sequence). Trimming left V 5 bases short and J 6 bases short, with 13 bases between. The CDR3 is 14 residues long. The DNA for the CDR3 is TGTGCCAGTAGTTCGGGACAAGTGGATGAAAAACTGTTTTTT. This encodes CASSSGQVDEKLFF.

The chain carries TRBV2 and TRBJ2-7, with 7 positions matching TRBD1. This CDR3 has 12 amino acids. Germline V lookup: CDR1 SNHLY, CDR2 FYNNEI. V lost 6 bases, J lost 5 bases, and 4 bases stayed unmatched. The CDR3 coding sequence is TGTGCCAGCAGGGACAGGTATAACGAGCAGTACTTC. Its translation: CASRDRYNEQYF.

This chain links TRBV6-5 with TRBJ1-5; 11 bases agree with TRBD1. The CDR3 loop spans 15 amino acids. Losses at the gene ends were 5 bases for V and 6 bases for J; bases not matched to a gene: 6. Germline V CDR1 and CDR2: MNHEY, SVGAGI. The CDR3 nucleotides read TGTGCCAGCAGTCCAGGACAGGGGGCGGTTCAGCCCCAGCATTTT. Translation: CASSPGQGAVQPQHF.

The chain links TRBV30 to TRBJ1-4, with 7 positions matching TRBD1. The CDR3 covers 15 residues. V shed 0 bases, J shed 4 bases, and the junction held 5 bases outside the gene matches. The germline CDR1 and CDR2 sequences are GTSNPN and SVGIG (reference sequence). CDR3 region: CAWSVVAGGNEKLFF. Here the CDR3 DNA reads TGTGCCTGGAGTGTAGTTGCAGGGGGTAATGAAAAACTGTTTTTT.

The J gene is TRBJ2-7, the V gene TRBV7-2; D unclear. V was trimmed by 5 bases and J by 0 bases, leaving 11 bases between them. The CDR3 extends over 14 amino acids. Per the germline V gene, CDR1 is SGHTA and CDR2 is FQGNSA. CDR3 region: CASSKIQNSYEQYF. Written as DNA, the CDR3 is TGTGCCAGCAGCAAAATACAAAACTCCTACGAGCAGTACTTC. Full variable domain (outside the CDR3, taken from reference TRBV7-2 and TRBJ2-7): GAGVSQSPSNKVTEKGKDVELRCDPISGHTALYWYRQSLGQGLEFLIYFQGNSAPDKSGLPSDRFSAERTGGSVSTLTIQRTQQEDSAVYLCASSKIQNSYEQYFGPGTRLTVT.

The chain is built from TRBV6-5 and TRBJ1-2; 8 bases are shared with TRBD1. CDR1 is MNHEY, CDR2 SVGAGI, per germline. V was pared by 6 bases and J by 3 bases, with 9 bases of the junction left unmatched. This CDR3 is built from 15 residues. The CDR3 sequence: CASRGQGAGDYGYTF. The CDR3 region has the DNA TGTGCCAGCAGAGGACAGGGAGCCGGGGACTATGGCTACACCTTC.